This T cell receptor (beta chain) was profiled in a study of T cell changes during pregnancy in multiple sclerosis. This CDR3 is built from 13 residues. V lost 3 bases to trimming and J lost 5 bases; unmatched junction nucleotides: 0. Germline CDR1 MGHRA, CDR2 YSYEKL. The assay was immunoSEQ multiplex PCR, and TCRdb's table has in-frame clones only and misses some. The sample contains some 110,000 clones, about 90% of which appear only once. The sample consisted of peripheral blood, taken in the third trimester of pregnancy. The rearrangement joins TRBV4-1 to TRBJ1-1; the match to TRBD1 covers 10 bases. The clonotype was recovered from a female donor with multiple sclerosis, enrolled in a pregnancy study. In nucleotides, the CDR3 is TGCGCCAGCAGCCAGGGACAGGGGACTGAAGCTTTCTTT. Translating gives CASSQGQGTEAFF.